This TCR beta chain was recovered during a study of T cell responses to AZD1222 COVID-19 vaccine. TCRdb keeps only in-frame clones here, not all; method: immunoSEQ multiplex PCR. The sample has tens of thousands of clones, 84% seen once. Remarks on this clone: Its matching antigen is unknown.

Broader study findings: Seropositivity was recorded at baseline in only six AZD1222 recipients. The reported proportion of spike-specific TCRs targeting unmutated variant regions was nearly half. At 160-218 and 743-854, vaccine-associated CD4 TCRs were dominant, and they spanned spike.

The CDR3 consists of 15 residues. V shed 2 bases and J shed 0 bases, with 11 bases lying between them. CDR1 is SGHDT, CDR2 YYEEEE, per germline. The chain couples TRBV5-6 to TRBJ1-1; D is unresolved. Specimen: peripheral blood, collected on day 0 of AZD1222 vaccination. This clonotype was obtained from an adult in good health. The CDR3: CASSLPGVMNTEAFF. CDR3 nucleotides: TGTGCCAGCAGCTTACCTGGGGTAATGAACACTGAAGCTTTCTTT.